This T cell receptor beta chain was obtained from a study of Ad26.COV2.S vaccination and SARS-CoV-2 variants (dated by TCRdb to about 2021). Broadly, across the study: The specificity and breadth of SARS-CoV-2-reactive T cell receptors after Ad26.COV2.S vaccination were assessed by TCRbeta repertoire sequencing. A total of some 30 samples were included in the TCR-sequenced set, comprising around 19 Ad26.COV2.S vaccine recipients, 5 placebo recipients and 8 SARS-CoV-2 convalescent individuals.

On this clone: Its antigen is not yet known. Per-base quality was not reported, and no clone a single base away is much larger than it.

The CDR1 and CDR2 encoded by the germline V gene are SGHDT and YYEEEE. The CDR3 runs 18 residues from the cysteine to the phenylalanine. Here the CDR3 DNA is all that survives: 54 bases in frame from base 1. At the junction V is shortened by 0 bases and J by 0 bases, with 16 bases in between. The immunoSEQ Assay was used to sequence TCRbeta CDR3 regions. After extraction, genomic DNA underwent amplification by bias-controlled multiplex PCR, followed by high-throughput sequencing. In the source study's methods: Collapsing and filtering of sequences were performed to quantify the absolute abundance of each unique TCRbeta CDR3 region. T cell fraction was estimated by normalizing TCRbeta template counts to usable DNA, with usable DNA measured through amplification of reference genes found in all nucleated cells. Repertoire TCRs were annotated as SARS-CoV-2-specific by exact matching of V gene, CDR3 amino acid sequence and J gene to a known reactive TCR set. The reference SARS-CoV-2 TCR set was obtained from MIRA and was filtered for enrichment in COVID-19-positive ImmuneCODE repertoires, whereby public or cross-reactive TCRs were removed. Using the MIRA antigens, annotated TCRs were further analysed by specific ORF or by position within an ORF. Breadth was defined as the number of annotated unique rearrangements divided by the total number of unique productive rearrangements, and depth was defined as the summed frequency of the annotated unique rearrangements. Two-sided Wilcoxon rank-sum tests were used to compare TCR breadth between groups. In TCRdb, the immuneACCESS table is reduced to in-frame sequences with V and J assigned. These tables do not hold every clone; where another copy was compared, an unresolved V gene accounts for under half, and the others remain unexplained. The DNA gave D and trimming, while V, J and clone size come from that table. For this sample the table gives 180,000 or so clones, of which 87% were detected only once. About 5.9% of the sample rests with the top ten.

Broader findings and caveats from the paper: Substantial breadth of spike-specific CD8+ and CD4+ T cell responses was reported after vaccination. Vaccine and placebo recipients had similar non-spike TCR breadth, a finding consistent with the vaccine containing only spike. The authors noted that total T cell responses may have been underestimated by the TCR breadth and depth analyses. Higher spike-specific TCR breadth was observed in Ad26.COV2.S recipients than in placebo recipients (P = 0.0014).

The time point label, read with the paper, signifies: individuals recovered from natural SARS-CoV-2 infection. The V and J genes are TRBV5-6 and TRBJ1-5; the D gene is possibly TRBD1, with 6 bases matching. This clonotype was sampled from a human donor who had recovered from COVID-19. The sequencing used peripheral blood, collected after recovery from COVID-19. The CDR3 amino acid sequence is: CASSLEGGMVNSNQPQHF. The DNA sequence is TGTGCCAGCAGCTTGGAAGGGGGGATGGTGAATAGCAATCAGCCCCAGCATTTT.